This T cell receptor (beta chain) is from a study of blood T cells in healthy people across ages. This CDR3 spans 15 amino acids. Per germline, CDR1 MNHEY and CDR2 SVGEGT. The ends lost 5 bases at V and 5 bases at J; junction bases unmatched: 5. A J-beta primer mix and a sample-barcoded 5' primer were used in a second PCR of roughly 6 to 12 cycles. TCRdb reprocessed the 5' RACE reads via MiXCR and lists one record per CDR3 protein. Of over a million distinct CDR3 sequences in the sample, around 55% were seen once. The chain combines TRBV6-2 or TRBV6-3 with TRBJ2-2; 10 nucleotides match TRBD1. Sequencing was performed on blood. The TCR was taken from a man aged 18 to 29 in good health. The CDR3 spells CASSTWDRGTGELFF. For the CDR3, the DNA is TGTGCCAGCAGTACCTGGGACAGGGGTACCGGGGAGCTGTTTTTT.